The following is a T cell receptor beta chain sequence with its context. Its antigen remains unidentified. Antigen-specific CD4+ T cells were first expanded with viral peptide pools by the ViraFEST assay and only then sequenced. CD4+ T cell isolation took place after approximately 11 days of culture. By PCR, the person was confirmed to have had SARS-CoV-2 infection between March and December 2020. The data belong to a study of vaccination effects on CD4 cells after COVID-19. Only in-frame clones appear in the TCRdb table, and some are missing; sequencing was by immunoSEQ multiplex PCR. The data hold tens of thousands of clones, with 75% to 85% observed a single time. The CDR3 has 16 residues. CDR1 KGHDR and CDR2 SFDVKD come from the germline V gene. V dropped 3 bases and J dropped 8; count of bases not matched to a gene: 8.

The sequence derives from a human donor who had a prior SARS-CoV-2 infection. The chain employs TRBV24-1 and TRBJ2-2; 10 bases match TRBD1. Sequenced material: CD4+ T cells from PBMCs cultured with HIV peptides, taken before COVID-19 vaccination. Subset of the sample: HIV-1 Nef peptide pool negative control/reference culture. CDR3 DNA: TGTGCCACCAGTGATCCGGGACAGGGGAGTTTGGGGGAGCTGTTTTTT. This encodes CATSDPGQGSLGELFF.